The 16 T cell receptor beta chains below were found in one sample sequenced in a study of human T cells and chemical hapten exposure. TCRdb reprocessed the RACE reads with MiXCR, giving one entry per CDR3 protein. The repertoire holds 55,000 to 85,000 distinct CDR3 sequences, 9.8% seen once, with 2.5% to 4% in the top ten. The time point denotes: patch test 1, 2 weeks after DPC sensitization. Treatment indicated: therapeutic diphenylcyclopropenone sensitization with weekly scalp DPC. The material was whole blood, obtained in connection with sensitization to the hapten diphenylcyclopropenone (DPC). These receptors were obtained from a woman aged 40 to 55 with alopecia areata. Some clones in this sample may be carry-over from other donors' samples.

This chain uses TRBV9 with TRBJ1-3; 7 bases are a match to TRBD1. The J segment lost 6 bases and the V segment lost 4 bases, leaving 10 bases of the junction unmatched. The CDR3 is 15 residues long. Looked up from germline, CDR1 is SGDLS and CDR2 is YYNGEE. The CDR3: CASSTYSGTENTIYF. In nucleotides, the CDR3 is TGTGCCAGCAGCACCTACTCAGGGACAGAAAACACCATATATTTT.

This chain connects TRBV6-1 to TRBJ2-6; perhaps TRBD2 as D (7 bases). The V and J ends lost 7 bases and 0 bases respectively, with 16 bases between them. CDR1 is MNHNS and CDR2 is SASEGT in the germline V gene. The CDR3 runs to 17 residues. The chain's CDR3 is CASMTGGQSSGANVLTF. Here the CDR3 DNA reads TGTGCCAGCATGACGGGGGGCCAAAGCTCTGGGGCCAACGTCCTGACTTTC.

This clonotype turned up a few times. V gene TRBV10-2 combines with J gene TRBJ2-3; 8 bases are shared with TRBD2. Germline CDR1 is WSHSY and CDR2 is SAAADI. V dropped 3 bases and J dropped 4; count of bases not matched to a gene: 9. CDR3 length: 16 amino acids. CDR3 in amino acids: CASSDPTSGGPDTQYF. CDR3 nucleotides: TGCGCCAGCAGTGACCCCACTAGCGGAGGGCCAGATACGCAGTATTTT.

This clonotype was observed at least ten times. The chain joins TRBV7-2 to TRBJ1-5; no reliable D call. Looked up from germline, CDR1 is SGHTA and CDR2 is FQGNSA. This CDR3 region has 14 residues. V dropped 10 bases and J dropped 3 bases, with 16 bases sitting between them. CDR3 amino acids: CATWRPGYNQPQHF. The CDR3 coding sequence is TGTGCCACCTGGCGTCCGGGCTACAATCAGCCCCAGCATTTT. The full variable domain, completed using reference TRBV7-2 and TRBJ1-5, is GAGVSQSPSNKVTEKGKDVELRCDPISGHTALYWYRQSLGQGLEFLIYFQGNSAPDKSGLPSDRFSAERTGGSVSTLTIQRTQQEDSAVYLCATWRPGYNQPQHFGDGTRLSIL.

This clonotype appeared many times. The chain combines TRBV12-5 with TRBJ1-2, with TRBD1 identical over 7 bases. The germline CDR1 and CDR2 sequences are LGHNT and FRNRAP. The CDR3 runs to 16 residues. The J segment lost 3 bases and the V segment lost 3 bases, leaving 10 bases of the junction unmatched. CDR3 in amino acids: CASGFSGTAYHYGYTF. DNA for the CDR3: TGTGCTAGTGGTTTTTCCGGGACAGCGTACCACTATGGCTACACCTTC.

In this sample, this clonotype turned up many times. This chain joins TRBV19 and TRBJ1-2; perhaps TRBD1 as D (6 bases). The CDR3 runs to 14 residues. Germline CDR1 is LNHDA and CDR2 is SQIVND (reference sequence). Trimming removed 4 bases from V and 5 bases from J, with 14 bases in between. The CDR3 loop is CASSKGDHPYGYTF. CDR3 sequence (DNA): TGTGCCAGTAGTAAGGGGGACCATCCGTATGGCTACACCTTC.

This clonotype was seen only a few times. J is TRBJ2-7 and V is TRBV11-2, with D maybe TRBD2 (5 bases). CDR1 is SGHAT and CDR2 is FQNNGV in the germline V gene. There are 14 residues in the CDR3. V was pared by 1 base and J by 2 bases, with 9 bases between. CDR3 amino acids: CASSLGTGTYEQYF. The CDR3 region has the DNA TGTGCCAGCAGCTTAGGGACGGGGACCTACGAGCAGTACTTC. Full variable domain (outside the CDR3, taken from reference TRBV11-2 and TRBJ2-7): EAGVAQSPRYKIIEKRQSVAFWCNPISGHATLYWYQQILGQGPKLLIQFQNNGVVDDSQLPKDRFSAERLKGVDSTLKIQPAKLEDSAVYLCASSLGTGTYEQYFGPGTRLTVT.

This clonotype was recorded at least ten times. The chain employs TRBV6-5 and TRBJ1-1; 7 bases map to TRBD1. V lost 6 bases, J lost 4 bases, and 8 bases stayed unmatched. CDR3 size: 14 residues. Germline assignment: CDR1 MNHEY and CDR2 SVGAGI. DNA of the CDR3: TGTGCCAGCAGGCCCGGGACAGCGATCACTGAAGCTTTCTTT. The encoded protein is CASRPGTAITEAFF.

This clonotype was recorded only once. A single base separates this from a much larger clone, so it may be a read error. The rearrangement joins TRBV7-7 to TRBJ2-3; D assignment may be TRBD1 or TRBD2 (5 bases each). CDR3 size: 16 residues. Trimming shortened V by 4 bases and J by 6 bases, and 20 bases separated the two germline ends. Germline V lookup: CDR1 SSHAT, CDR2 FNYEAQ (reference sequence). The CDR3 bases are TGTGCCAGCAGCTATGAGGGACGGTTGAAAATGGATACGCAGTATTTT. Translating it yields CASSYEGRLKMDTQYF. Supplemented by reference TRBV7-7 and TRBJ2-3, the full variable domain reads GAGVSQSPRYKVTKRGQDVTLRCDPISSHATLYWYQQALGQGPEFLTYFNYEAQPDKSGLPSDRFSAERPEGSISTLTIQRTEQRDSAMYRCASSYEGRLKMDTQYFGPGTRLTVL.

This clonotype was seen at least ten times. The chain is built from TRBV5-1 and TRBJ2-3; no clear D gene. V was shortened by 1 base and J by 2 bases, with 11 bases between the two germline ends. This CDR3 spans 15 amino acids. CDR1 and CDR2 from the germline V gene are SGHRS and YFSETQ. The CDR3 reads CASSLKVAHTDTQYF. Here the CDR3 DNA reads TGCGCCAGCAGCTTGAAGGTGGCCCACACAGATACGCAGTATTTT. Full variable domain (outside the CDR3, taken from reference TRBV5-1 and TRBJ2-3): KAGVTQTPRYLIKTRGQQVTLSCSPISGHRSVSWYQQTPGQGLQFLFEYFSETQRNKGNFPGRFSGRQFSNSRSEMNVSTLELGDSALYLCASSLKVAHTDTQYFGPGTRLTVL.

There are many counts of this clonotype. This sequence joins TRBV28 and TRBJ2-7; weak D call: TRBD1 (5 bases). The germline V and J ends were trimmed by 6 bases and 0 bases, with 15 bases remaining between them. Looked up from germline, CDR1 is MDHEN and CDR2 is SYDVKM. This CDR3 has 15 amino acids. For the CDR3, the DNA is TGTGCCAGCAGGTCATCAGGGCAGAGCTCCTACGAGCAGTACTTC. The encoded protein is CASRSSGQSSYEQYF.

This clonotype appeared many times. CDR3 bases: TGTGCCAGCAGTGAAGCCCACAGGAATTCACCCCTCCACTTT. The encoded protein is CASSEAHRNSPLHF. The V gene is TRBV6-1, the J gene TRBJ1-6, with a tentative D call TRBD1 (5 bases). Germline V gene lookup returns CDR1 MNHNS and CDR2 SASEGT. V was pared by 0 bases and J by 7 bases, with 7 bases between. CDR3 length: 14 amino acids.

This clonotype was seen a few times. The chain recombines TRBV28 with TRBJ2-2; a weak D match, TRBD2 (6 bases). CDR1 is MDHEN, CDR2 SYDVKM, per germline. V lost 6 bases, J lost 4 bases, and 15 bases lay in between. The CDR3 covers 15 residues. The CDR3 here is CASSYVAGSTGELFF. CDR3 in DNA: TGTGCCAGCAGCTACGTCGCGGGGAGCACCGGGGAGCTGTTTTTT.

This clonotype appeared a few times. The rearrangement uses TRBV7-9 and TRBJ1-2; D is unresolved. In germline, CDR1 is SEHNR, CDR2 FQNEAQ (reference sequence). V was trimmed by 1 base and J by 2 bases, leaving 11 bases between them. The CDR3 consists of 15 residues. CDR3 in DNA: TGTGCCAGCAGCTTAGATGGGTCCACGAACTATGGCTACACCTTC. Residues: CASSLDGSTNYGYTF. The full variable domain, in which reference TRBV7-9 and TRBJ1-2 provide the parts outside the CDR3, is DTGVSQNPRHKITKRGQNVTFRCDPISEHNRLYWYRQTLGQGPEFLTYFQNEAQLEKSRLLSDRFSAERPKGSFSTLEIQRTEQGDSAMYLCASSLDGSTNYGYTFGSGTRLTVV.

Of note for this clonotype: A much larger clone sits a single nucleotide away, making a read error possible. The chain joins TRBV4-2 to TRBJ2-7; D is undetermined. Germline V gives CDR1 LGHNA, CDR2 YNFKEQ. The CDR3 is 12 amino acids. V was trimmed by 1 base and J by 5 bases, leaving 6 bases between them. CDR3 in DNA: TGTGCCAGCAGCCAAGTTGCGAACGAGCAGTACTTC. Residues: CASSQVANEQYF.

The chain uses TRBV6-5 and TRBJ2-3, with D perhaps matching TRBD2 (6 bases). Germline CDR1 reads MNHEY; CDR2 reads SVGAGI. The ends were cut back, 7 bases at V and 2 bases at J, with 13 bases in the middle. The CDR3 sequence is 14 residues long. CDR3: CASTRGGATDTQYF. The CDR3 bases are TGTGCCAGCACGAGGGGAGGCGCCACAGATACGCAGTATTTT.